Sequencing of this T cell receptor (beta chain) was carried out in a study of blood T cell repertoires in COVID-19. Background on the study: Specimens from acute and convalescent COVID-19 originated in the United States, Italy and Spain. PBMCs, B-cell-depleted T cells, or T cells provided the cDNA or gDNA that made up the material.

This table comes from immunoSEQ multiplex PCR, and its TCRdb copy is limited to in-frame clones, with some not included. This sample yields about 280,000 clones, of which about 85% are seen a single time; 10% to 15% belongs to the top ten. The CDR3 is made up of 12 amino acids. Germline V lookup: CDR1 KGHSH, CDR2 LQKENI. The J segment lost 9 bases and the V segment lost 5 bases, leaving 6 bases of the junction unmatched. The receptor was isolated from a human donor in a cohort sampled during active COVID-19. Sequencing was done on a sample of peripheral blood. The chain joins TRBV18 to TRBJ1-2, with 7 bases that match TRBD1. CDR3 protein: CASSEQGNSYTF. The CDR3 DNA reads as TGTGCCAGCTCAGAACAGGGGAATAGCTACACCTTC. Drawing the rest from reference TRBV18 and TRBJ1-2, the complete variable domain is NAGVMQNPRHLVRRRGQEARLRCSPMKGHSHVYWYRQLPEEGLKFMVYLQKENIIDESGMPKERFSAEFPKEGPSILRIQQVVRGDSAAYFCASSEQGNSYTFGSGTRLTVV.